These 15 T cell receptor beta chains originate from one sample sequenced in a study of blood T cell repertoires in COVID-19. Here immunoSEQ multiplex PCR was the method, and the copy in TCRdb shows in-frame clones only, minus some. Among around 300,000 clones listed, more than 80% were seen once. Sequencing was done on a sample of PBMCs or T cells enriched from blood (not recorded which). All receptors derive from a woman aged 18-35 years who had recovered from COVID-19.

CDR3 sequence reads: CASNPSRRATEAFF. The CDR3 DNA sequence: TGTGCCAGCAACCCCTCACGCAGGGCGACTGAAGCTTTCTTT. V is TRBV6-5 and J is TRBJ1-1; D possibly corresponds to TRBD1 (5 bases). CDR1 and CDR2 from the germline V gene are MNHEY and SVGAGI. Trimming cost V 7 bases and J 5 bases, with 17 bases left between them. The CDR3 is made up of 14 amino acids.

The chain joins TRBV7-9 to TRBJ1-3, with D possibly TRBD1 on 5 matching bases. Looked up from germline, CDR1 is SEHNR and CDR2 is FQNEAQ (reference sequence). This CDR3 has 16 amino acids. Trimming cost V 1 base and J 1 base, with 11 bases left between them. The CDR3 DNA reads TGTGCCAGCAGCTTAGTTAGTCCAGGGTCTGGAAACACCATATATTTT. This gives the protein CASSLVSPGSGNTIYF.

The chain couples TRBV6-1 to TRBJ1-5, with D unclear. Deletions cut 2 bases from V and 4 bases from J, with 6 bases between. Germline V lookup: CDR1 MNHNS, CDR2 SASEGT. The CDR3 extends over 13 amino acids. The CDR3 region is CASSETANQPQHF. The CDR3 DNA sequence: TGTGCCAGCAGTGAAACAGCTAATCAGCCCCAGCATTTT.

In this sample, this clone turned up once. V is TRBV16 and J is TRBJ1-5; TRBD1 matches at 8 bases. The germline CDR1 and CDR2 sequences are KGHSY and FQNENV. This CDR3 comprises 16 residues. The junction had 9 bases not matched to a gene; V was cut back by 4 bases and J by 4 bases. In DNA form, the CDR3 reads TGTGCCAGCAGCCCGTTACAGGGGGGAAAGAATCAGCCCCAGCATTTT. This codes for CASSPLQGGKNQPQHF.

J is TRBJ1-1 and V is TRBV28, with D perhaps TRBD1 (6 bases). This CDR3 spans 13 amino acids. V was cut by 1 base and J by 8 bases, with 11 bases left in between. From germline, CDR1 is MDHEN and CDR2 SYDVKM. CDR3 residues: CASSLYRVREAFF. CDR3 coding DNA: TGTGCCAGCAGTTTATACAGGGTACGAGAAGCTTTCTTT.

The J gene is TRBJ1-2, the V gene TRBV9; D is ambiguous. Germline loops: CDR1 SGDLS, CDR2 YYNGEE. The V gene lost 0 bases and the J gene lost 2 bases, with 5 bases spanning the gap. This CDR3 is 13 amino acids long. CDR3 amino acids: CASSVEQNYGYTF. CDR3 DNA: TGTGCCAGCAGCGTAGAACAAAACTATGGCTACACCTTC.

The rearrangement uses TRBV6-5 and TRBJ2-6; D not certain. This CDR3 is built from 15 residues. Trimming pared 2 bases from V and 0 bases from J, leaving 5 bases between. CDR1 MNHEY and CDR2 SVGAGI come from the germline V gene. The CDR3 loop reads CASSYGLSGANVLTF. The CDR3 nucleotides read TGTGCCAGCAGTTACGGGCTCTCTGGGGCCAACGTCCTGACTTTC.

The genes are TRBV2 and TRBJ2-3, with 10 bases lining up with TRBD1. The germline V gene encodes CDR1 SNHLY and CDR2 FYNNEI. This CDR3 is built from 15 residues. J was trimmed by 4 bases and V by 1 base; bases with no gene match: 2. The CDR3 spells CASSEGGTGADTQYF. The CDR3 nucleotides read TGTGCCAGCAGTGAAGGGGGGACAGGGGCAGATACGCAGTATTTT.

CDR3 protein: CSASIFEVAGEQYF. The DNA of the CDR3 is TGCAGTGCTAGTATATTTGAGGTAGCCGGCGAGCAGTACTTC. The chain links TRBV20-1 to TRBJ2-7, with D uncertain. The CDR3 has 14 residues. Trimming took 3 bases from V and 6 from J, leaving 18 bases between them. Germline assignment: CDR1 DFQATT and CDR2 SNEGSKA (reference sequence).

The chain combines TRBV10-3 with TRBJ2-5; D uncertain. From germline, CDR1 is ENHRY and CDR2 SYGVKD. This CDR3 is built from 13 residues. The germline V and J ends were trimmed by 0 bases and 5 bases, with 7 bases remaining between them. The CDR3 protein is CAISESSQETQYF. CDR3 DNA sequence: TGTGCCATCAGTGAGTCCAGTCAGGAGACCCAGTACTTC.

J is TRBJ2-2 and V is TRBV10-3; TRBD2 agrees at 13 bases. CDR1 ENHRY and CDR2 SYGVKD come from the germline V gene. The junction had 4 bases not matched to a gene; V was cut back by 3 bases and J by 3 bases. The CDR3 runs 17 residues. Here the CDR3 DNA reads TGTGCCATCAGTGACCTACTAGCGGGGGGGGACACCGGGGAGCTGTTTTTT. Protein: CAISDLLAGGDTGELFF.

This rearrangement joins TRBV4-1 to TRBJ2-7; 8 bases are shared with TRBD2. Germline assignment: CDR1 MGHRA and CDR2 YSYEKL. The CDR3 is made up of 16 amino acids. Losses at the gene ends were 1 base for V and 4 bases for J; bases not matched to a gene: 9. The CDR3 DNA sequence: TGCGCCAGCAGCCAAGTTCGGGGGGGGTCCCTATACGAGCAGTACTTC. Protein product: CASSQVRGGSLYEQYF.

For the CDR3, the DNA is TGTGCCAGCAGCTTCCCTGCCCTGGGGGGAGACACAGATACGCAGTATTTT. Protein sequence: CASSFPALGGDTDTQYF. This chain uses TRBV11-2 with TRBJ2-3; D perhaps matches TRBD2 (6 bases). Trimming left V 3 bases short and J 2 bases short, with 18 bases between. CDR3 size: 17 residues. Germline V gives CDR1 SGHAT, CDR2 FQNNGV.

In its sample, this clone was seen once. The V gene is TRBV19, the J gene TRBJ1-2, with D possibly matching TRBD1 (6 bases). Germline V gene data show CDR1 as LNHDA and CDR2 as SQIVND (reference sequence). Trimming removed 6 bases from V and 4 bases from J, with 18 bases in between. The CDR3 consists of 15 residues. DNA for the CDR3: TGTGCCAGTAGCCCTCGGACAGCACTCTCCTATGGCTACACCTTC. Translating gives CASSPRTALSYGYTF.

The chain joins TRBV14 to TRBJ2-1, with 7 nucleotides matching TRBD1. J lost 3 bases, V lost 1 base, and 0 bases had no gene match. This CDR3 has 14 amino acids. Germline V gene lookup returns CDR1 SGHDN and CDR2 FVKESK. CDR3: CASSQAGGYNEQFF. DNA for the CDR3: TGTGCCAGCAGCCAAGCAGGGGGCTACAATGAGCAGTTCTTC.